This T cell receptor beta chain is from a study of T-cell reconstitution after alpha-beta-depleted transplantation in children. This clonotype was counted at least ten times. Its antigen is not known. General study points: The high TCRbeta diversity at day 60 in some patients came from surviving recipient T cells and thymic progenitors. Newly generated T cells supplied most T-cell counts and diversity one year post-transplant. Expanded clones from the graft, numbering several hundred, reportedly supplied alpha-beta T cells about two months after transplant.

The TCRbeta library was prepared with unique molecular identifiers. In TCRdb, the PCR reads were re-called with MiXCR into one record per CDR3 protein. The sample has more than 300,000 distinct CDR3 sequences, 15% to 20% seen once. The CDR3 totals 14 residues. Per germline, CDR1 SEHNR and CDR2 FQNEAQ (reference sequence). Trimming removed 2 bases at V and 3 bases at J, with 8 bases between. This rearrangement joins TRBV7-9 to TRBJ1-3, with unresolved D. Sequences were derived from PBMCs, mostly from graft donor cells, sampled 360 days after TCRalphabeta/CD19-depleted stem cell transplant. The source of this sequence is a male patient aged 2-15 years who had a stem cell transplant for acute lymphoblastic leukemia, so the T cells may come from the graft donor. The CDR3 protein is CASSLRGLGNTIYF. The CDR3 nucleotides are TGTGCCAGCAGCTTACGCGGCCTTGGAAACACCATATATTTT.